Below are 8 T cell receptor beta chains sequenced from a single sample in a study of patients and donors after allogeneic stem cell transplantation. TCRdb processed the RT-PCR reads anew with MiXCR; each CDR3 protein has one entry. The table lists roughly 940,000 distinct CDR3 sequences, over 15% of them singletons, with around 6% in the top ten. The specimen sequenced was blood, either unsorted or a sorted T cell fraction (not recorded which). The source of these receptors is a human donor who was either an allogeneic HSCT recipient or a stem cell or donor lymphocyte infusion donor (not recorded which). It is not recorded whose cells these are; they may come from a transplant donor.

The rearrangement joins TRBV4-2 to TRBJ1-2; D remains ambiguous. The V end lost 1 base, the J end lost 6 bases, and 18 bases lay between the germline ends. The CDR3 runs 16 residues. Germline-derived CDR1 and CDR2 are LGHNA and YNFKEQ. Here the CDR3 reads CASSQVFSGNSDGYTF. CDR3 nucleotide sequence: TGTGCCAGCAGCCAAGTATTTTCTGGAAACAGTGATGGCTACACCTTC.

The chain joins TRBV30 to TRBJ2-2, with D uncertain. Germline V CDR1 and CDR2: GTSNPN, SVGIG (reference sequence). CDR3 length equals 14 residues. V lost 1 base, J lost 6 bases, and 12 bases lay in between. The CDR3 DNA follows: TGTGCCTGGAGTGGAGACACCCACTCCGGGGAGCTGTTTTTT. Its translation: CAWSGDTHSGELFF.

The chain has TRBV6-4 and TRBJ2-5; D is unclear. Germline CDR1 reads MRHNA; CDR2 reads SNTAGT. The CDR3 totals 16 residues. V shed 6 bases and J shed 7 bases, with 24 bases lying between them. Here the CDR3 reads CASRPTSGKGEVTQYF. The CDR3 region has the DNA TGTGCCAGCAGACCAACCTCGGGCAAGGGTGAAGTGACCCAGTACTTC.

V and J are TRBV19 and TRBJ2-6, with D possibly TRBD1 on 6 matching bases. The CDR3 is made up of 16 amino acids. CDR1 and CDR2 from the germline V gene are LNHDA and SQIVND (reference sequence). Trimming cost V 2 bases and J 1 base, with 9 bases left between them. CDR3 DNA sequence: TGTGCCAGTAGTATACTACAGGGTTCTGGGGCCAACGTCCTGACTTTC. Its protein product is CASSILQGSGANVLTF.

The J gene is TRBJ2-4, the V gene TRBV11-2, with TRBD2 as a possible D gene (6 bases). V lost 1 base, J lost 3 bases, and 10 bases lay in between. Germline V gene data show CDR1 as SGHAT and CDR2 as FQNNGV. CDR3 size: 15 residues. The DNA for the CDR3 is TGTGCCAGCAGCTTAGGTGGAGGGTTCAAAAACATTCAGTACTTC. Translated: CASSLGGGFKNIQYF.

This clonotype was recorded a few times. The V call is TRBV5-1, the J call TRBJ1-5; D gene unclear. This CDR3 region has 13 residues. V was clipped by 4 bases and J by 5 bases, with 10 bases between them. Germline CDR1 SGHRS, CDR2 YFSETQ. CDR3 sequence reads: CASSLDPDQPQHF. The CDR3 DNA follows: TGCGCCAGCAGCCTTGACCCAGATCAGCCCCAGCATTTT. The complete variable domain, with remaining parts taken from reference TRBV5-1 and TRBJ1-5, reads KAGVTQTPRYLIKTRGQQVTLSCSPISGHRSVSWYQQTPGQGLQFLFEYFSETQRNKGNFPGRFSGRQFSNSRSEMNVSTLELGDSALYLCASSLDPDQPQHFGDGTRLSIL.

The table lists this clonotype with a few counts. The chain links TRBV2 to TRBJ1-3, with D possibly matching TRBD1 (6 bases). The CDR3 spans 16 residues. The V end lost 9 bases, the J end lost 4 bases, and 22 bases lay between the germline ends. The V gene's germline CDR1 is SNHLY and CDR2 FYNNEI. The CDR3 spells CASAAQGWGPGNTIYF. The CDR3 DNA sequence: TGTGCCAGTGCCGCCCAGGGGTGGGGGCCAGGAAACACCATATATTTT.

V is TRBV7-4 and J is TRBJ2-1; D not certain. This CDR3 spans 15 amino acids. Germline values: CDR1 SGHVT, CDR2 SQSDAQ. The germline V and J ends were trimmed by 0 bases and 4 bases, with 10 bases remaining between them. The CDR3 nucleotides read TGTGCCAGCAGCTTAGCCCGGACCTCATACAATGAGCAGTTCTTC. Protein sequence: CASSLARTSYNEQFF.